A selection of T cell receptor beta chains follows, all from one sample in a study of memory CD4+ T cells and cytomegalovirus serostatus. TCRdb's copy holds only in-frame clones and misses some; the assay was immunoSEQ multiplex PCR. In the table there are more than 50,000 clones, about 73% of which are singletons. Material: memory CD4+ T cells from blood. Receptors were obtained from an adult in good health and CMV-seronegative. Both conserved end residues are part of each CDR3. The D gene is left open where the match is weak. Clone size is given for some rows only: seen once, a few or many times, or a class if the clone is expanded.

>TRBJ1-2|TRBV29-1|TRBD1|.
CSVQAGGSDGYTF
TGCAGCGTTCAAGCAGGGGGTTCGGATGGCTACACCTTC
>TRBJ1-2|TRBV9|.|.
CASSPYSSTNYGYTF
TGTGCCAGCAGCCCCTATAGTTCTACTAACTATGGCTACACCTTC
>TRBJ1-6|TRBV7-6|TRBD1|.
CASSLEQGASPLHF
TGTGCCAGCAGCTTAGAACAGGGGGCTTCACCCCTCCACTTT
>TRBJ2-7|TRBV18|.|.
CASSPGTLSFSTYEQYF
TGTGCCAGCTCACCCGGGACGCTTTCTTTCTCTACCTACGAGCAGTACTTC
>TRBJ1-1|TRBV19|.|.
CASSSWGSTEAFF
TGTGCCAGTAGTAGTTGGGGAAGCACTGAAGCTTTCTTT
>TRBJ1-2|TRBV5-1|.|few
CASSLGVGNYGYTF
TGCGCCAGCAGCTTGGGGGTAGGAAACTATGGCTACACCTTC
>TRBJ1-4|TRBV2|TRBD1|.
CASSSPRTGRNEKLFF
TGTGCCAGCTCAAGCCCCCGGACAGGCCGGAATGAAAAACTGTTTTTT
>TRBJ2-3|TRBV4-2|TRBD1|.
CASSQTQQGSTDTQYF
TGTGCCAGCAGCCAAACCCAACAGGGGAGCACAGATACGCAGTATTTT
>TRBJ2-2|TRBV7-8|.|.
CASSQLTGELFF
TGTGCCAGCAGCCAATTGACAGGGGAGCTGTTTTTT
>TRBJ1-2|TRBV6-1|TRBD1|.
CASSGWTGYGYTF
TGTGCCAGCAGTGGCTGGACAGGGTATGGCTACACCTTC
>TRBJ1-2|TRBV19|.|.
CASSIPPILLGDQYGYTF
TGTGCCAGTAGTATCCCCCCGATTCTTCTCGGCGATCAATATGGCTACACCTTC
>TRBJ1-1|TRBV6-6|TRBD1|.
CASTAGGDTEAFF
TGTGCCAGCACGGCAGGGGGAGACACTGAAGCTTTCTTT
>TRBJ2-5|TRBV5-1|TRBD2|.
CATREGLQETQYF
TGCGCCACCAGGGAGGGGTTACAAGAGACCCAGTACTTC
>TRBJ1-2|TRBV30|TRBD1|.
CAWSTGAYGYTF
TGTGCCTGGTCGACAGGGGCTTATGGCTACACCTTC
>TRBJ1-1|TRBV28|TRBD1|.
CASRLRGGDEAFF
TGTGCCAGCAGGCTCAGGGGGGGAGATGAAGCTTTCTTT
>TRBJ2-5|TRBV2|TRBD1|.
CASKGQGIIEETQYF
TGTGCCAGCAAGGGACAGGGTATAATTGAGGAGACCCAGTACTTC
>TRBJ1-2|TRBV18|.|few
CASSPPRGGSTYGYTF
TGTGCCAGCTCACCCCCCAGGGGAGGTAGTACCTATGGCTACACCTTC
>TRBJ1-2|TRBV11-1|.|.
CASSSRVNYGYTF
TGTGCCAGCAGCTCCAGGGTTAACTATGGCTACACCTTC
>TRBJ2-2|TRBV6-6|.|.
CASSHYTGELFF
TGTGCCAGCAGCCACTACACCGGGGAGCTGTTTTTT
>TRBJ2-5|TRBV5-6|TRBD2|once
CASTLGSERGWEQYF
TGTGCCAGCACCTTGGGTTCAGAGCGGGGGTGGGAGCAGTACTTC
>TRBJ1-2|TRBV25-1|TRBD1|.
CASSQGAYGYTF
TGTGCCAGCAGTCAGGGGGCCTATGGCTACACCTTC
>TRBJ1-2|TRBV28|.|.
CASSFSGGYTF
TGTGCCAGCAGTTTTTCGGGAGGCTACACCTTC
>TRBJ2-7|TRBV7-9|TRBD1|.
CASSSGQYNEQYF
TGTGCCAGCAGCTCGGGACAGTACAACGAGCAGTACTTC
>TRBJ2-2|TRBV11-2|.|.
CASSSGTHPGELFF
TGTGCCAGCAGCTCGGGGACCCATCCCGGGGAGCTGTTTTTT
>TRBJ2-3|TRBV9|.|.
CASSVSPSSTDTQYF
TGTGCCAGCAGCGTATCCCCTTCAAGCACAGATACGCAGTATTTT
>TRBJ2-1|TRBV5-6|.|.
CASSLPRYNEQFF
TGTGCCAGCAGCTTGCCCAGATACAATGAGCAGTTCTTC
>TRBJ2-5|TRBV18|.|once
CASSPGWSPRQIETQYF
TGTGCCAGCTCACCAGGGTGGTCCCCGAGACAAATAGAGACCCAGTACTTC
>TRBJ1-1|TRBV6-4|.|few
CASSVTQGTEAFF
TGTGCCAGCAGTGTTACGCAGGGGACTGAAGCTTTCTTT
>TRBJ1-2|TRBV5-1|TRBD1|few
CASSLAGGTGTSSYGYTF
TGCGCCAGCAGCTTGGCCGGGGGGACAGGGACATCCTCCTATGGCTACACCTTC
>TRBJ1-2|TRBV14|.|.
CASSQDLANYGYTF
TGTGCCAGCAGCCAAGATTTGGCTAACTATGGCTACACCTTC
>TRBJ2-1|TRBV7-7|.|.
CASSPGSSYNEQFF
TGTGCCAGCAGCCCCGGGAGCTCCTACAATGAGCAGTTCTTC
>TRBJ2-3|TRBV6-1|.|.
CASTTGPGDTQYF
TGTGCCAGCACTACGGGACCGGGGGATACGCAGTATTTT
>TRBJ1-2|TRBV5-4|TRBD1|.
CASIKGGRDRYGYTF
TGTGCCAGCATCAAAGGGGGCAGGGACCGCTATGGCTACACCTTC
>TRBJ2-7|TRBV5-1|TRBD1|few
CASSGKSTGQGIYEQYF
TGCGCCAGCAGCGGAAAAAGTACGGGACAGGGGATCTACGAGCAGTACTTC
>TRBJ1-1|TRBV7-2|.|.
CASSLDTTGTEAFF
TGTGCCAGCAGCTTAGATACTACAGGGACTGAAGCTTTCTTT
>TRBJ2-2|TRBV7-6|TRBD2|once
CASSLGAGAGGELFF
TGTGCCAGCAGCTTAGGAGCGGGGGCGGGCGGGGAGCTGTTTTTT
>TRBJ1-2|TRBV9|.|.
CASSVDQSFGGYTF
TGTGCCAGCAGCGTAGACCAGTCCTTCGGTGGCTACACCTTC
>TRBJ2-5|TRBV11-3|TRBD1|.
CASSLGQGAETQYF
TGTGCCAGCAGCTTAGGCCAGGGGGCTGAGACCCAGTACTTC
>TRBJ2-5|TRBV27|TRBD1|.
CASSLRGPGETQYF
TGTGCCAGCAGTTTAAGGGGGCCTGGGGAGACCCAGTACTTC
>TRBJ2-7|TRBV4-3|.|.
CASSRSTGGQLSYEQYF
TGCGCCAGCAGCCGATCAACGGGGGGACAGCTATCCTACGAGCAGTACTTC
>TRBJ2-5|TRBV7-2|.|.
CASSSGGQSYQETQYF
TGTGCCAGCAGCTCCGGGGGCCAGAGTTATCAAGAGACCCAGTACTTC
>TRBJ1-2|TRBV5-4|TRBD1|.
CASSSLGQGLYYGYTF
TGTGCCAGCAGCAGCCTGGGACAGGGGTTATACTATGGCTACACCTTC
>TRBJ2-5|TRBV15|.|.
CATSPEAVGSGETQYF
TGTGCCACCAGCCCTGAGGCGGTAGGTTCCGGGGAGACCCAGTACTTC
>TRBJ1-1|TRBV12-5|.|few
CASRPTLPNTEAFF
TGTGCTAGTAGGCCCACCCTACCGAACACTGAAGCTTTCTTT
>TRBJ1-4|TRBV5-1|.|.
CASSLNGMGVEKLFF
TGCGCCAGCAGCCTGAACGGGATGGGGGTAGAAAAACTGTTTTTT
>TRBJ2-1|TRBV7-3|TRBD1|.
CASSLRQGWGYEQFF
TGTGCCAGCAGCTTACGACAGGGGTGGGGATATGAGCAGTTCTTC
>TRBJ1-3|TRBV11-2|.|once
CASSPGLSSGNTIYF
TGTGCCAGCAGCCCGGGACTCAGCTCTGGAAACACCATATATTTT
>TRBJ2-7|TRBV25-1|.|few
CASSTHGDGYEQYF
TGTGCCAGCAGCACACATGGGGACGGTTACGAGCAGTACTTC
>TRBJ2-3|TRBV4-3|.|.
CASSGGSHGDTQYF
TGCGCCAGCAGCGGCGGGTCTCACGGAGATACGCAGTATTTT
>TRBJ2-5|TRBV5-1|.|.
CASSFEGLETQYF
TGCGCCAGCAGCTTTGAGGGGTTGGAGACCCAGTACTTC
>TRBJ1-2|TRBV7-9|.|.
CASSRDGPSEGYTF
TGTGCCAGCAGCCGGGACGGACCGTCGGAAGGCTACACCTTC